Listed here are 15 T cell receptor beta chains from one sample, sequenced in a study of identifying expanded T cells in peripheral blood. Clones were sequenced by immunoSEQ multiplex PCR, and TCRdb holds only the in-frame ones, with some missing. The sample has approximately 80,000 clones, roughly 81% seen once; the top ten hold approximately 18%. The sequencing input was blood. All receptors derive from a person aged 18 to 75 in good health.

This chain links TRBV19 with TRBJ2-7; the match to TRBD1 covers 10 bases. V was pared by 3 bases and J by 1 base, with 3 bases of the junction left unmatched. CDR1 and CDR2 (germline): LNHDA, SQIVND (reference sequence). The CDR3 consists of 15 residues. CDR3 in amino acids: CASSIGTGASYEQYF. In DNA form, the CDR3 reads TGTGCCAGTAGTATTGGGACAGGGGCTTCCTACGAGCAGTACTTC.

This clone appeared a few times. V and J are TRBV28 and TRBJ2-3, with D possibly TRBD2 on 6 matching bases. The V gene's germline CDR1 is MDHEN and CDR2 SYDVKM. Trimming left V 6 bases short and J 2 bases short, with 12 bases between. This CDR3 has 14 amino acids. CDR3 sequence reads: CASRLAVPTDTQYF. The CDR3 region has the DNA TGTGCCAGCAGATTAGCGGTCCCCACAGATACGCAGTATTTT. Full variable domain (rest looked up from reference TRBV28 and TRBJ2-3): DVKVTQSSRYLVKRTGEKVFLECVQDMDHENMFWYRQDPGLGLRLIYFSYDVKMKEKGDIPEGYSVSREKKERFSLILESASTNQTSMYLCASRLAVPTDTQYFGPGTRLTVL.

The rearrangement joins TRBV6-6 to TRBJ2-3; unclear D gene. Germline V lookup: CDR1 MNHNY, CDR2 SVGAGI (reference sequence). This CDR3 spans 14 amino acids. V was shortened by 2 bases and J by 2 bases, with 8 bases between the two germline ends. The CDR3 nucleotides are TGTGCCAGCAGTTACCGTGATCACACAGATACGCAGTATTTT. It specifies CASSYRDHTDTQYF.

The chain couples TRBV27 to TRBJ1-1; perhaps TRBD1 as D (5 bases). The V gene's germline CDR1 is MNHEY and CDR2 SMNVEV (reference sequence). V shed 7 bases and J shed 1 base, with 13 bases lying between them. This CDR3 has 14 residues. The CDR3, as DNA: TGTGCCAGCACTCCCGGGGGGAAGAACACTGAAGCTTTCTTT. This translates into CASTPGGKNTEAFF.

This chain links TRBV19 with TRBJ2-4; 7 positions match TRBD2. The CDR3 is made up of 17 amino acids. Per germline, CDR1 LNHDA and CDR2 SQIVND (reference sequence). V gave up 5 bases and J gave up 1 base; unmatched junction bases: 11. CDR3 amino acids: CASSDVWGGVAKNIQYF. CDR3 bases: TGTGCCAGTAGTGATGTGTGGGGGGGAGTGGCCAAAAACATTCAGTACTTC.

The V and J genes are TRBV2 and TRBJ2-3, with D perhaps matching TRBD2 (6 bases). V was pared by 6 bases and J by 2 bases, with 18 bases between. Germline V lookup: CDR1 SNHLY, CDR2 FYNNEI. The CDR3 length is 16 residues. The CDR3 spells CASRVGLTKDTDTQYF. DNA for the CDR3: TGTGCCAGCAGGGTAGGACTAACGAAAGACACAGATACGCAGTATTTT.

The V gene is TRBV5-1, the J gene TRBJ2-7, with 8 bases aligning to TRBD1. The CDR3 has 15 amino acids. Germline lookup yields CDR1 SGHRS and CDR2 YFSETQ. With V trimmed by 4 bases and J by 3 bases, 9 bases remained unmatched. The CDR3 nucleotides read TGCGCCAGCAGCCCCAGGGGGCGCGGTATCTACGAGCAGTACTTC. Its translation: CASSPRGRGIYEQYF.

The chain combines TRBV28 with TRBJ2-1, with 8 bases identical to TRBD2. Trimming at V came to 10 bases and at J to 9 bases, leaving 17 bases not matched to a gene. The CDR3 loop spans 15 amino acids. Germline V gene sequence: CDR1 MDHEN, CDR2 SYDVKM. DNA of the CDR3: TGTGCCACTACGAGGGGACTAGTCGTTGCGCGTGAGCAGTTCTTC. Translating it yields CATTRGLVVAREQFF.

The CDR3 loop is CASSLNWGVSGNTIYF. DNA of the CDR3: TGTGCCAGCAGCTTGAACTGGGGAGTCTCTGGAAACACCATATATTTT. The chain employs TRBV7-9 and TRBJ1-3, with unresolved D. V shed 3 bases and J shed 0 bases, with 12 bases lying between them. The CDR3 is made up of 16 amino acids. Germline lookup yields CDR1 SEHNR and CDR2 FQNEAQ (reference sequence).

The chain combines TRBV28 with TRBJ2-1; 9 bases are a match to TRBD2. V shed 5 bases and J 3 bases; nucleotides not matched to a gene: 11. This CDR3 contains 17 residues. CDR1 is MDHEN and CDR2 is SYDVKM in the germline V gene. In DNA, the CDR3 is TGTGCCAGCAGTGACCTGGGCGGGAGGGCCCTCTACAATGAGCAGTTCTTC. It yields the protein CASSDLGGRALYNEQFF. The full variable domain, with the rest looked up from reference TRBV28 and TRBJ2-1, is DVKVTQSSRYLVKRTGEKVFLECVQDMDHENMFWYRQDPGLGLRLIYFSYDVKMKEKGDIPEGYSVSREKKERFSLILESASTNQTSMYLCASSDLGGRALYNEQFFGPGTRLTVL.

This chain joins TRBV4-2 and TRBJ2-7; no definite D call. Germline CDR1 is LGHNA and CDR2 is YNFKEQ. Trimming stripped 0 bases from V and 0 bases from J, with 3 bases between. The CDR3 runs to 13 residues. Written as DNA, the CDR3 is TGTGCCAGCAGCCAAGACCACTCCTACGAGCAGTACTTC. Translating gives CASSQDHSYEQYF.

CDR3 in amino acids: CASSPGTGSNQPQHF. The CDR3 DNA follows: TGTGCCAGCAGCCCTGGGACGGGTAGCAATCAGCCCCAGCATTTT. The chain carries TRBV27 and TRBJ1-5, with D perhaps TRBD1 (5 bases). V shed 6 bases and J shed 0 bases, with 12 bases lying between them. This CDR3 comprises 15 residues. Germline values: CDR1 MNHEY, CDR2 SMNVEV (reference sequence).

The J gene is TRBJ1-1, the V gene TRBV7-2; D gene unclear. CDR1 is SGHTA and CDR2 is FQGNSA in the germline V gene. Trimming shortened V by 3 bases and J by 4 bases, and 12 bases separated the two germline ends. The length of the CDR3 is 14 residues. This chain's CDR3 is CASSLDPAGTEAFF. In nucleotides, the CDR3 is TGTGCCAGCAGCTTGGACCCCGCGGGCACTGAAGCTTTCTTT.

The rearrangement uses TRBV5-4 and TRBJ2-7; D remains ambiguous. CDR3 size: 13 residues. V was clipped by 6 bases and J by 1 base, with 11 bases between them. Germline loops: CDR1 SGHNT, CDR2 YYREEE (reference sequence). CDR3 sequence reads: CASTPTGSYEQYF. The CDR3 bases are TGTGCCAGCACCCCGACGGGTTCCTACGAGCAGTACTTC.

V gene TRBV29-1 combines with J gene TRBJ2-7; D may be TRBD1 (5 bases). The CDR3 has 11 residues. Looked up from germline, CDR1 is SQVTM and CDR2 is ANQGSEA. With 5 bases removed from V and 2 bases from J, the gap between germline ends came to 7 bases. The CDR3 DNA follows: TGCAGCGTTACAGGTACCTACGAGCAGTACTTC. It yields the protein CSVTGTYEQYF.